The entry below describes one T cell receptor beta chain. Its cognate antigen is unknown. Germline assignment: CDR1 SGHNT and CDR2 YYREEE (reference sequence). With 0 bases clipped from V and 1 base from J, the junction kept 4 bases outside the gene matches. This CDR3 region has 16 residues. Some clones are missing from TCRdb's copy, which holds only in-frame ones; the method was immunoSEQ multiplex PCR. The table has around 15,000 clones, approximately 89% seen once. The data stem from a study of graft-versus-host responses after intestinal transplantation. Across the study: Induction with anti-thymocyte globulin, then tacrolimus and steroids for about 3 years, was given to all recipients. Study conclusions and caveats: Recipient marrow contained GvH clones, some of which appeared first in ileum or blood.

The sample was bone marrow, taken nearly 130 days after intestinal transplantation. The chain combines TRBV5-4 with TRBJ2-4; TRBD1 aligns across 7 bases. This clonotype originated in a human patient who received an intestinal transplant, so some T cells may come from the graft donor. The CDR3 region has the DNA TGTGCCAGCAGCTTGGGGACAGGTCTCGCCAAAAACATTCAGTACTTC. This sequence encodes CASSLGTGLAKNIQYF.